Listed here is a single T cell receptor (beta chain). Repertoires were generated with immunoSEQ multiplex PCR, while TCRdb's copy carries only in-frame clones and drops some. The table lists about 140,000 clones, around 90% of them singletons, with around 5% in the top ten. This record comes from a study of blood T cell repertoires in COVID-19. The CDR3 spans 13 residues. Germline V gene data show CDR1 as SGHTA and CDR2 as FQGNSA. Trimming took off 0 bases at V and 3 bases at J, with 6 bases between the two ends. V is TRBV7-2 and J is TRBJ2-7; D is unclear. Sequenced: peripheral blood. This clonotype originated in a human donor in a cohort sampled during active COVID-19. In DNA, the CDR3 is TGTGCCAGCAGCTTAGCTAGTAACTACGAGCAGTACTTC. Its translation: CASSLASNYEQYF. The full variable domain, in which reference TRBV7-2 and TRBJ2-7 provide the parts outside the CDR3, is GAGVSQSPSNKVTEKGKDVELRCDPISGHTALYWYRQSLGQGLEFLIYFQGNSAPDKSGLPSDRFSAERTGGSVSTLTIQRTQQEDSAVYLCASSLASNYEQYFGPGTRLTVT.